The 8 T cell receptor beta chains below come from one sample, sequenced in a study of T cells in women clearing cervical HPV infection. Clones were sequenced by immunoSEQ multiplex PCR, and TCRdb holds only the in-frame ones, with some missing. Recorded for this sample: around 35,000 clones. Sequenced sample: blood buffy coat. Source of these receptors: a woman between 18 and 70 years old with a cervical HPV16 infection that either progressed to CIN3+ or cleared (not recorded which).

In regard to this clone: Read sequence stops 3 residues before the CDR3 end, and the germline J gene provides the missing end. The rearrangement links TRBV7-7 to TRBJ1-6; D ambiguous. This CDR3 has 13 amino acids. Trimming removed 2 bases at V and 8 bases at J, with 7 bases between. The germline gives CDR1 SSHAT, CDR2 FNYEAQ (reference sequence). The CDR3 spells CASSLSADSPLHF. CDR3 bases read: TGTGCCAGCAGCTTAAGCGCGGATTCACCC.

Of note for this clone: The read terminates 3 residues ahead of where the CDR3 ends, so the germline J gene completes it. This sequence joins TRBV19 and TRBJ2-5; a possible D gene is TRBD2 (7 bases). Trimming left V 7 bases short and J 5 bases short, with 17 bases between. This CDR3 has 14 residues. Germline V gene lookup returns CDR1 LNHDA and CDR2 SQIVND (reference sequence). This CDR3 reads CASTEGGGIETQYF. The sequenced part of the CDR3 DNA is TGTGCCAGTACCGAAGGGGGGGGCATCGAGACC.

As regards this clone: The CDR3 end falls 3 residues outside the read, so it is completed with the germline J gene. The chain combines TRBV10-2 with TRBJ2-3, with TRBD2 matching 14 bases. The CDR3 sequence is 15 residues long. The germline CDR1 and CDR2 sequences are WSHSY and SAAADI. The V segment lost 6 bases and the J segment 3 bases; nucleotides outside the gene matches: 2. CDR3 amino acids: CASRGTSGRTDTQYF. The DNA read from the CDR3 is TGCGCCAGCAGGGGGACTAGCGGGAGAACAGATACG.

About this clone: The missing CDR3 end, 3 residues past where the read stops, is filled in from the germline J gene. The rearrangement uses TRBV19 and TRBJ2-7, with a weak D call TRBD2 (5 bases). Deletions cut 1 base from V and 3 bases from J, with 7 bases between. The CDR3 runs to 13 residues. Germline assignment: CDR1 LNHDA and CDR2 SQIVND (reference sequence). Partial CDR3 DNA: TGTGCCAGTAGTATAGGAGAGGGCTACGAG. This gives the protein CASSIGEGYE. The entire CDR3 protein reads CASSIGEGYEQYF.

Concerning this clone itself: The sequence runs out 3 residues before the end of the CDR3; the remainder is reconstructed from the germline J gene. J is TRBJ2-2 and V is TRBV5-4, with 7 bases lining up with TRBD1. Germline values: CDR1 SGHNT, CDR2 YYREEE (reference sequence). Trimming cost V 2 bases and J 4 bases; bases outside gene matches: 5. This CDR3 comprises 15 residues. CDR3 DNA (partial): TGTGCCAGCAGCTTACAGGGGTACCGCACCGGGGAG. Its translation: CASSLQGYRTGE. The whole CDR3 sequence reads CASSLQGYRTGELFF.

Points on this clone: The CDR3 goes on 3 residues after the read ends, and that part is filled in from the germline J gene. The chain uses TRBV29-1 and TRBJ2-3; D tentatively reads TRBD1 or TRBD2 (7 bases each). Germline loops: CDR1 SQVTM, CDR2 ANQGSEA. The CDR3 extends over 15 amino acids. The CDR3 sequence: CSVEGTTGEGETQYF. The sequenced part of the CDR3 DNA is TGCAGCGTTGAAGGAACAACAGGGGAGGGGGAGACG.

Regarding this clone: The read halts 3 residues ahead of the CDR3 end, with the missing end drawn from the germline J gene. The gene calls are TRBV10-3 and TRBJ2-5, with no clear D. The CDR3 contains 12 residues. CDR1 and CDR2 (germline): ENHRY, SYGVKD. Trimming took 2 bases from V and 5 from J, leaving 6 bases between them. The part of the CDR3 DNA that was read is TGTGCCATCAGTGAGAAGGTGGAGACC. Translation: CAISEKVET. The whole CDR3 sequence reads CAISEKVETQYF.

A word on this clone: The missing CDR3 end, 3 residues past where the read stops, is filled in from the germline J gene. The chain is built from TRBV7-3 and TRBJ2-2, with TRBD1 matching 7 bases. Looked up from germline, CDR1 is SGHTA and CDR2 is FQGTGA. The J segment lost 2 bases and the V segment lost 5 bases, leaving 8 bases of the junction unmatched. The CDR3 runs to 16 residues. The CDR3 is CASSEKAGGNTGELFF. CDR3 DNA, as far as it was read: TGTGCCAGCAGCGAAAAGGCAGGGGGTAACACCGGGGAG.